The clone carrying this TCR beta chain was seen only once. Germline V gene sequence: CDR1 MNHEY, CDR2 SMNVEV (reference sequence). The CDR3 length is 13 residues. Between the trimmed V and J ends, which lost 2 bases and 7 bases, there was a span of 11 bases. This entry comes from a study of somatic mutations in cytotoxic T cells in rheumatoid arthritis. The method was immunoSEQ multiplex PCR; TCRdb's version includes in-frame clones alone and lacks a portion of them. The sample has around 16,000 clones, 78% seen once. The sample comprised CD8+ T cells sorted from blood. The source is an adult with rheumatoid arthritis. The V call is TRBV27, the J call TRBJ1-2; the D gene is possibly TRBD1 (5 bases). In DNA, the CDR3 is TGTGCCAGCAGTTTACCGGGGACCCCTGGCTACACCTTC. Translating gives CASSLPGTPGYTF.